Here is one TCR beta chain with its context. Across about two dozen US areas, participants ranged in age from 18 to 89 years. Recovered status in Cohort 3 required two negative PCRs, clearance, or symptom resolution. In the original workflow: Reference gene primer amplification in the assay estimated nucleated cell counts. Sequencing used immunoSEQ multiplex PCR; TCRdb keeps in-frame clones, though not all of them. V, J and clone size are taken as reported in that table, and D and trimming were inferred from the DNA itself. The table records some 260,000 clones, more than 85% of them present only once. This entry is derived from a study of blood T cell repertoires in COVID-19. Overall study: The analysed material was cDNA or gDNA that came from T cells, B-cell-depleted T cells, or PBMCs.

The sequence was obtained from a man aged 40-49 years who had recovered from COVID-19. Source material: PBMCs or T cells enriched from blood (not recorded which).

CDR3 nucleotides: TGTGCCAGCAGCCCAGTGGACAGGGTGAGGACTGAAGCTTTCTTT. Residues: CASSPVDRVRTEAFF. The chain employs TRBV5-4 and TRBJ1-1; 8 bases match TRBD1. The V gene's germline CDR1 is SGHNT and CDR2 YYREEE (reference sequence). This CDR3 has 15 residues. V was clipped by 4 bases and J by 5 bases; unmatched bases: 10.